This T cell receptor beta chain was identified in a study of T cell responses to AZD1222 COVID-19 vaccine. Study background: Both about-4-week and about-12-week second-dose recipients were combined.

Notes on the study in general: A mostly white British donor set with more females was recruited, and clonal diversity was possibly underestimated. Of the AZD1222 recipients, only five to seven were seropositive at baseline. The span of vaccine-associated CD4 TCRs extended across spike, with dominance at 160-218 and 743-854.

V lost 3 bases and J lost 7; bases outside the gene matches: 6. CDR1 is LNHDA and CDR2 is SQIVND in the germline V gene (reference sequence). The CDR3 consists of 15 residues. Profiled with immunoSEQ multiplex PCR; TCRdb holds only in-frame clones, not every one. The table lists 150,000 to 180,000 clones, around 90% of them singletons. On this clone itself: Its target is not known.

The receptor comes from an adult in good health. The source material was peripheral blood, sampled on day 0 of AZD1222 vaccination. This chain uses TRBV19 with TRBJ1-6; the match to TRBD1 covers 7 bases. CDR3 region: CASSISEGANSPLHF. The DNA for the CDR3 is TGTGCCAGTAGTATCAGTGAGGGGGCGAATTCACCCCTCCACTTT. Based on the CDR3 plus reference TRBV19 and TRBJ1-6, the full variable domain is DGGITQSPKYLFRKEGQNVTLSCEQNLNHDAMYWYRQDPGQGLRLIYYSQIVNDFQKGDIAEGYSVSREKKESFPLTVTSAQKNPTAFYLCASSISEGANSPLHFGNGTRLTVT.